The clone carrying this T cell receptor (beta chain) was seen more than once but under ten times. The antigen is undetermined. The data were obtained in a study of T-cell reconstitution after alpha-beta-depleted transplantation in children. General study points: Reportedly, alpha-beta T cells present about two months post-transplant originated from several hundred expanded clones of graft origin. Some patients owed their high day-60 TCRbeta diversity to surviving recipient T cells and thymic progenitors. T-cell counts and diversity were attributed mostly to newly produced T cells one year after transplant.

The V gene's germline CDR1 is SEHNR and CDR2 FQNEAQ (reference sequence). CDR3 length: 16 residues. Trimming removed 5 bases from V and 4 bases from J; junction bases left unmatched: 13. This sample's TCRbeta library carried unique molecular identifier barcodes. TCRdb reanalysed the PCR reads using MiXCR and keeps one entry per CDR3 protein. The sample gives about a million distinct CDR3 sequences, 25% to 35% of which show up once; roughly 27% is in the top ten. The sequencing used PBMCs, mostly from graft donor cells, collected 360 days after TCRalphabeta/CD19-depleted stem cell transplant. The gene calls are TRBV7-9 and TRBJ1-2; 7 bases agree with TRBD1. The sequence was collected from a boy younger than two who had a stem cell transplant for SCID, so the T cells may come from the graft donor. This chain's CDR3 is CASSPGGNRPLYGYTF. DNA of the CDR3: TGTGCCAGCAGCCCAGGGGGTAATCGACCTCTCTATGGCTACACCTTC.